This TCR beta chain originates from a study of response to subunit inactivated influenza vaccine. As concerns this clonotype: Its antigen is not known.

TCRdb analysed the RT-PCR reads with MiXCR anew, one entry per CDR3 protein. The table lists some 800,000 distinct CDR3 sequences, 21% of them singletons. Findings and caveats of the study: The authors offered the suggestion that each seasonal influenza vaccination recruits few new T cells.

The sequenced sample was PBMCs from blood, obtained more than 4 days after vaccination. The source of this sequence is a man aged 50-59 years who received an inactivated influenza vaccine.

The CDR3: CASSLVWQGGYEQYF. CDR3 sequence (DNA): TGTGCCAGCAGCTTAGTCTGGCAGGGAGGTTACGAGCAGTACTTC. V and J are TRBV11-2 and TRBJ2-7; D may be TRBD2 (6 bases). This CDR3 region has 15 residues. V was clipped by 1 base and J by 4 bases, with 14 bases between them. Germline-derived CDR1 and CDR2 are SGHAT and FQNNGV.